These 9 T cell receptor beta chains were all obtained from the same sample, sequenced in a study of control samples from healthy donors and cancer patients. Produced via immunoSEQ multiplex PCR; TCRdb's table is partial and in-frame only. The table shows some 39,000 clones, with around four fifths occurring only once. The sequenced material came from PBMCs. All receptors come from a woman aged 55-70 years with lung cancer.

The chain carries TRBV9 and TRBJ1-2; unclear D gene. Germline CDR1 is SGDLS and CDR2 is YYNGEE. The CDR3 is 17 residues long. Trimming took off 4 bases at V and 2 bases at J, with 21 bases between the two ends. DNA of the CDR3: TGTGCCAGCAGCTCACAGCCACCGCGGTTGACCAACTATGGCTACACCTTC. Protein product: CASSSQPPRLTNYGYTF.

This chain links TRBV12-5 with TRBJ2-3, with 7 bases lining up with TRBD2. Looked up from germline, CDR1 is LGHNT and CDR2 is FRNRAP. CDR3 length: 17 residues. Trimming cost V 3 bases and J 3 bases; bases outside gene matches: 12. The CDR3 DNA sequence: TGTGCTAGTGGTTTAGGGTCGGGCGGGAGTGGGACAGATACGCAGTATTTT. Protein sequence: CASGLGSGGSGTDTQYF.

The DNA for the CDR3 is TGTGCCTGGAGTGTCTGGGGGGGCTCGGATGAAAAACTGTTTTTT. Translated: CAWSVWGGSDEKLFF. The chain has TRBV30 and TRBJ1-4; weak D call: TRBD1 (6 bases). In germline, CDR1 is GTSNPN, CDR2 SVGIG (reference sequence). V shed 0 bases and J shed 6 bases, with 14 bases lying between them. The CDR3 contains 15 residues.

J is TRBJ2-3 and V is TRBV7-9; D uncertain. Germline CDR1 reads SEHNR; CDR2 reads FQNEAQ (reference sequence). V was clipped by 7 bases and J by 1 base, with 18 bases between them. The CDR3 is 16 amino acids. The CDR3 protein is CASISPLGTGTDTQYF. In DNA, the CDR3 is TGTGCCAGCATCTCACCTCTGGGAACTGGCACAGATACGCAGTATTTT.

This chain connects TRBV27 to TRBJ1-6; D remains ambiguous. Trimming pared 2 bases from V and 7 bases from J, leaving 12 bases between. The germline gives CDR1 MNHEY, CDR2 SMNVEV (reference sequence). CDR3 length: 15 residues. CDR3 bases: TGTGCCAGCAGTTTAAGGCCCGTCGAGAATTCACCCCTCCACTTT. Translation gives CASSLRPVENSPLHF.

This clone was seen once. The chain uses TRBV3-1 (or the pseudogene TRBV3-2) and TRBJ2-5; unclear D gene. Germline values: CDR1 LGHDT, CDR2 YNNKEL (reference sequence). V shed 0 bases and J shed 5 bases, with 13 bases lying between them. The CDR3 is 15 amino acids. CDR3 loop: CASSQDVFSWETQYF. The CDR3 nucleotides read TGTGCCAGCAGCCAAGATGTGTTTAGTTGGGAGACCCAGTACTTC.

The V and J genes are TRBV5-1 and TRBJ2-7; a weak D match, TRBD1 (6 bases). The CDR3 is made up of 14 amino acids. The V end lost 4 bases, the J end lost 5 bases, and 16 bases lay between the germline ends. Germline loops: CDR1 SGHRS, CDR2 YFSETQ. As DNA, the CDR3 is TGCGCCAGCAGCCGCAGGGCGCCAGGGGACGAGCAGTACTTC. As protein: CASSRRAPGDEQYF. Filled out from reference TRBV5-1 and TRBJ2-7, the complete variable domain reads KAGVTQTPRYLIKTRGQQVTLSCSPISGHRSVSWYQQTPGQGLQFLFEYFSETQRNKGNFPGRFSGRQFSNSRSEMNVSTLELGDSALYLCASSRRAPGDEQYFGPGTRLTVT.

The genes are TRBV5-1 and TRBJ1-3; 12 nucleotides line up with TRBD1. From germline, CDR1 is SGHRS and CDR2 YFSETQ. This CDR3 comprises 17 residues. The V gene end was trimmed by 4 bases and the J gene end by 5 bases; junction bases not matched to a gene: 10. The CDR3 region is CASSQGQGASGRNTIYF. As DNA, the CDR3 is TGCGCCAGCAGCCAGGGACAGGGGGCGTCAGGCCGAAACACCATATATTTT.

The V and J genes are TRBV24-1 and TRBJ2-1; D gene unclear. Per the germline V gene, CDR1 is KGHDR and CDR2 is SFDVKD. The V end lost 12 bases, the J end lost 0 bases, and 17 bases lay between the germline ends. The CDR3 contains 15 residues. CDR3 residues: CASFGYHYSYNEQFF. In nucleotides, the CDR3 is TGTGCCTCCTTTGGCTACCACTACTCCTACAATGAGCAGTTCTTC.